The clone carrying this TCR beta chain appeared a few times. As yet, its antigen is unknown. The data were obtained in a study of response to subunit inactivated influenza vaccine. TCRdb re-derived calls from the RT-PCR reads in MiXCR, one entry per CDR3 protein. Of hundreds of thousands of distinct CDR3 sequences listed, 20% to 25% are singletons. Study conclusions and caveats: Authors suggested seasonal influenza vaccinations each recruit few new T cells.

V was pared by 3 bases and J by 3 bases, with 14 bases of the junction left unmatched. CDR3 length: 17 residues. Germline V gene sequence: CDR1 DFQATT, CDR2 SNEGSKA (reference sequence). The sequence was collected from a man aged 45 to 75 who received an inactivated influenza vaccine. The chain uses TRBV20-1 and TRBJ2-3, with 8 bases fitting TRBD2. Source: PBMCs from blood, taken less than 22 months after vaccination. CDR3 in DNA: TGCAGTGCTAGCATCCTCTCCCGGGGGGGCCGGACAGATACGCAGTATTTT. Its protein is CSASILSRGGRTDTQYF.